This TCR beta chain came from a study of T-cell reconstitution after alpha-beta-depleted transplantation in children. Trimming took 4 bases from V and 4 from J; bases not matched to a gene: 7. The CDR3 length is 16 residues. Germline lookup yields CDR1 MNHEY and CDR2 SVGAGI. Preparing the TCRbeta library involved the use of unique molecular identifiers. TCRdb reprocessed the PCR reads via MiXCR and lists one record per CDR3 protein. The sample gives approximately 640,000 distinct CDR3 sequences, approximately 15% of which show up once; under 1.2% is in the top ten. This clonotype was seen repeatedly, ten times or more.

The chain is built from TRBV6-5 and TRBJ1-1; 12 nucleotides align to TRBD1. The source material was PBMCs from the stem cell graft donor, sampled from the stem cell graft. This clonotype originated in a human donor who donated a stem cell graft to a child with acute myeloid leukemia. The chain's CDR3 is CASSFRDRGPGTEAFF. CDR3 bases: TGTGCCAGCAGTTTTCGGGACAGGGGGCCTGGCACTGAAGCTTTCTTT.